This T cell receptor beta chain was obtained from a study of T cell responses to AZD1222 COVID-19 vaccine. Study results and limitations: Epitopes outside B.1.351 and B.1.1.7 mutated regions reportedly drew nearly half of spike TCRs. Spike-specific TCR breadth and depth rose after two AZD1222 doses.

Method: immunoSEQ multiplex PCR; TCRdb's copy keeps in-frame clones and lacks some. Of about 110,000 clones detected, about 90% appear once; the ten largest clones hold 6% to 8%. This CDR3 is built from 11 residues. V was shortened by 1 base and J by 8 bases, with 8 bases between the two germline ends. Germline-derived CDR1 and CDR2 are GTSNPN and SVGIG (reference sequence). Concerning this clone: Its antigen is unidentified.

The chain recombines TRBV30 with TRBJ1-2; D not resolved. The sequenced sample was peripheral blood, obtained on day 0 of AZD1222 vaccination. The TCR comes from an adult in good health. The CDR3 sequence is CAWSDPRGYTF. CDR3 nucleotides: TGTGCCTGGAGTGACCCTAGGGGCTACACCTTC.